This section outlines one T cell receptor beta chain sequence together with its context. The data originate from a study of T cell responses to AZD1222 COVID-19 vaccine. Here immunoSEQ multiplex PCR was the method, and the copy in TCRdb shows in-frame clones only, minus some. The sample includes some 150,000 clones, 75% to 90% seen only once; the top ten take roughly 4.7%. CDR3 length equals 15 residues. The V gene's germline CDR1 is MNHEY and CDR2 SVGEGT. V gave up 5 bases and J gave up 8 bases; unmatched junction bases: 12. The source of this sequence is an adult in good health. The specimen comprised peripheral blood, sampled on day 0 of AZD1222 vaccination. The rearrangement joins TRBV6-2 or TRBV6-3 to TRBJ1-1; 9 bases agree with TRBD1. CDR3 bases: TGTGCCAGCAGTAGAAACCCCGGGACAGGGACCGAAGCTTTCTTT. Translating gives CASSRNPGTGTEAFF.